Many counts were recorded for the clone carrying this TCR beta chain. The source of the sample is a study of T cells in Graves' hyperthyroidism and ophthalmopathy. The CDR3 is 17 amino acids. In germline, CDR1 is MNHEY, CDR2 SVGAGI. V dropped 4 bases and J dropped 4; count of bases not matched to a gene: 13. TCR beta CDR3 regions were amplified from RNA transcripts. RT-PCR in the first round (using the HTBI primer set) targeted the TCR CDR3. TCRdb used MiXCR to reprocess the multiplex PCR reads, holding one entry per CDR3 protein. The table shows 500,000 to 700,000 distinct CDR3 sequences, with over 15% occurring only once.

This chain uses TRBV6-5 with TRBJ2-1; TRBD2 matches at 7 bases. Material for sequencing was blood. The sequence came from a woman between 18 and 29 years old with Graves' hyperthyroidism. CDR3 protein: CASSFSHLGGNYNEQFF. The CDR3 region has the DNA TGTGCCAGCAGTTTCTCCCACCTCGGGGGGAATTACAATGAGCAGTTCTTC.